These T cell receptor beta chains were read from a single sample in a study of blood T cells in healthy people across ages. TCRdb reanalysed the 5' RACE reads using MiXCR and keeps one entry per CDR3 protein. The sample records 650,000 to 1,000,000 distinct CDR3 sequences, about 36% being singletons. The sample comprised blood. Receptors originate from a young man in good health. CDR3s include the opening cysteine and the closing phenylalanine or tryptophan. D genes are given only for firm matches. Clone size is not always given. Where it is, it says once, few, many or a class for expanded clones.

CDR3 protein,CDR3 DNA,clone size,J gene,D gene,V gene
CASSWGWEASTDTQYF,TGTGCCAGCAGCTGGGGTTGGGAGGCCTCCACAGATACGCAGTATTTT,few,TRBJ2-3,.,TRBV7-2
CASSGWDRGNSPLHF,TGTGCCAGCAGTGGATGGGACAGGGGCAATTCACCCCTCCACTTT,once,TRBJ1-6,TRBD1,TRBV25-1
CASSVPGTAISNQPQHF,TGTGCCAGCAGTGTTCCGGGGACAGCAATTAGCAATCAGCCCCAGCATTTT,few,TRBJ1-5,TRBD1,TRBV6-1
CASSRGQGRTEAFF,TGTGCCAGCAGCCGTGGACAGGGGAGGACTGAAGCTTTCTTT,few,TRBJ1-1,TRBD1,TRBV6-2/TRBV6-3
CASSLDRSYSYNEQFF,TGTGCCAGCAGTTTAGACAGGTCTTACTCCTACAATGAGCAGTTCTTC,once,TRBJ2-1,.,TRBV14
CASSFSGAGNTIYF,TGTGCCAGCAGTTTTTCAGGGGCTGGAAACACCATATATTTT,few,TRBJ1-3,.,TRBV12-3/TRBV12-4
CASSSGTSPAAIYF,TGTGCCAGCAGCTCAGGGACTTCCCCAGCCGCCATATATTTT,few,TRBJ1-3,.,TRBV12-3/TRBV12-4
CASSLTGDRNYEQYF,TGTGCTAGCAGCTTAACGGGGGACAGGAACTACGAGCAGTACTTC,.,TRBJ2-7,TRBD1,TRBV7-7
CASSPSSGNTIYF,TGTGCCAGCAGCCCGAGCAGTGGAAACACCATATATTTT,.,TRBJ1-3,.,TRBV7-2
CASSYGQGYYTEAFF,TGTGCCAGCAGTTACGGGCAGGGGTACTACACTGAAGCTTTCTTT,.,TRBJ1-1,.,TRBV6-2/TRBV6-3
CASSFVGQNTEVFF,TGTGCCAGCAGTTTCGTGGGACAGAACACTGAAGTTTTCTTT,.,TRBJ1-1,TRBD1,TRBV12-3/TRBV12-4
CATSVVGDTQYF,TGTGCCACCAGCGTAGTGGGAGATACGCAGTATTTT,many,TRBJ2-3,.,TRBV15
CASSEEGLLTHEQYF,TGTGCCAGCAGTGAAGAGGGTCTTCTGACCCACGAGCAGTACTTC,many,TRBJ2-7,.,TRBV2
CASSLIGVGDREQPQHF,TGTGCCAGCAGCTTAATAGGTGTAGGGGATCGGGAGCAGCCCCAGCATTTT,.,TRBJ1-5,.,TRBV7-8
CARGLGLMYF,TGTGCCAGAGGACTGGGGCTTATGTACTTC,few,TRBJ2-7,.,TRBV6-2/TRBV6-3
CASRSQSGNTGELFF,TGTGCCAGCAGATCGCAGTCGGGGAACACCGGGGAGCTGTTTTTT,few,TRBJ2-2,.,TRBV7-3
CASSSTGTTLHF,TGTGCCAGCAGTTCTACCGGGACGACCCTCCACTTT,few,TRBJ1-6,.,TRBV27
CTSSFDSGANVLTF,TGTACCAGCAGCTTTGATTCTGGGGCCAACGTCCTGACTTTC,.,TRBJ2-6,.,TRBV5-6